The TCR beta chain under discussion was sequenced for a study of shared clonotypes between healthy human individuals. Study-level findings and limits: Lower generation probabilities were found for non-shared clonotypes than for those shared by all four donors.

The germline V and J ends were trimmed by 2 bases and 4 bases, with 6 bases remaining between them. The CDR3 covers 12 residues. The germline V gene has CDR1 SGDLS and CDR2 YYNGEE. Deep was the level used in running the assay. Several immunoSEQ 96-well plates shared each subset's DNA, each plate a replicate. Only in-frame clones appear in the TCRdb table, and some are missing; sequencing was by immunoSEQ multiplex PCR. The profile shows around 2.5 million clones, 80% to 95% of them singletons. Regarding this clone: Its antigen remains unknown. The sample carries other DNA sequences with the same CDR3.

This TCR came from a man younger than 30 in good health. Some clones in this sample may be carry-over from other donors' samples. The chain uses TRBV9 and TRBJ1-2; D gene uncertain. Sequenced material: naive CD4+ T cells from PBMCs. The subset here: CD45RA+ positively selected. CDR3 nucleotide sequence: TGTGCCAGCAGCGTCATAGGCTATGGCTACACCTTC. This codes for CASSVIGYGYTF.